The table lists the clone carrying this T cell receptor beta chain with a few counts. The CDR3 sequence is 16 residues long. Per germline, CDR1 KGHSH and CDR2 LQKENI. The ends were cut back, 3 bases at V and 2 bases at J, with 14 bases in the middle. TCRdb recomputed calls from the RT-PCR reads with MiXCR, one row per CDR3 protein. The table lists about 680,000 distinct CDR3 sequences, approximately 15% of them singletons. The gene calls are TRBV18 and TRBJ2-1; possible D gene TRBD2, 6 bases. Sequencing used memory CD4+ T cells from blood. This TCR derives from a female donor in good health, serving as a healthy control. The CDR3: CASSPARAGTYNEQFF. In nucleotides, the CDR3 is TGTGCCAGCTCACCCGCTCGAGCGGGCACCTACAATGAGCAGTTCTTC.